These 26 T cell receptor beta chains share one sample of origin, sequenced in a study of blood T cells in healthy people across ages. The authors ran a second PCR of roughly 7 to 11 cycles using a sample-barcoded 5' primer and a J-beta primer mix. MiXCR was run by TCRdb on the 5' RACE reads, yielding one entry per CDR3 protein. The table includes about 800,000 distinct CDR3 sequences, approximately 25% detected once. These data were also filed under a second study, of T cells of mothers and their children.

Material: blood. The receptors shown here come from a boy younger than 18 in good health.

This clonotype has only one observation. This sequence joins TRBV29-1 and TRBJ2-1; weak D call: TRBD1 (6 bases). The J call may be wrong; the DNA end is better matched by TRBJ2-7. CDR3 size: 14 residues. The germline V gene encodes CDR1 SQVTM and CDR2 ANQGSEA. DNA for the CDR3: TGCAGCGTTGTAACCAGGGGACATGGTTACGAGCAGTACTTC. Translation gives CSVVTRGHGYEQYF.

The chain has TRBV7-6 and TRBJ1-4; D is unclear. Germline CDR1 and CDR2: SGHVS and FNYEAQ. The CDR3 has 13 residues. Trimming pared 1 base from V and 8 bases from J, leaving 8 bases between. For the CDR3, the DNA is TGTGCCAGCAGCTTAGGAGGAATGGAAAAACTGTTTTTT. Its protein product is CASSLGGMEKLFF.

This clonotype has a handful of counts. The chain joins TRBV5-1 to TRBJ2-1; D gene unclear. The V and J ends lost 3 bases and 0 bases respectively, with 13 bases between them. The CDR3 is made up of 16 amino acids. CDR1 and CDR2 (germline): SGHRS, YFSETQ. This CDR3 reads CASSSYLDSSYNEQFF. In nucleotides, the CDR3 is TGCGCCAGCAGCTCATACTTAGATAGCTCCTACAATGAGCAGTTCTTC.

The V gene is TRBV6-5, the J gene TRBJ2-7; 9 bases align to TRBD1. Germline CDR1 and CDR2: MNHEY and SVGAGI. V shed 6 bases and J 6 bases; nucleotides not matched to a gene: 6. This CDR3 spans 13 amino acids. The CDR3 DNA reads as TGTGCCAGCAGAGGACAGGGGTTCGGCGAGCAGTACTTC. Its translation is CASRGQGFGEQYF.

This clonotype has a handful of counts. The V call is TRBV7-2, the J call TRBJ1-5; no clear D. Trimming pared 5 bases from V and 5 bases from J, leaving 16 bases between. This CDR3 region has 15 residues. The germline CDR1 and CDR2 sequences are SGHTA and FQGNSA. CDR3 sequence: CASSTTTDGYQPQHF. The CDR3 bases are TGTGCCAGCAGCACAACGACGGACGGCTATCAGCCCCAGCATTTT.

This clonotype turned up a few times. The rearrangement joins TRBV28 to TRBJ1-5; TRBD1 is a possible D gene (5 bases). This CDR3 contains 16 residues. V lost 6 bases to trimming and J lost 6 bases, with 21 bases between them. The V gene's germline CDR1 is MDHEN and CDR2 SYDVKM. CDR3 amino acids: CASRPPNLFRAQPQHF. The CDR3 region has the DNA TGTGCCAGCAGACCTCCGAACCTTTTCAGGGCTCAGCCCCAGCATTTT.

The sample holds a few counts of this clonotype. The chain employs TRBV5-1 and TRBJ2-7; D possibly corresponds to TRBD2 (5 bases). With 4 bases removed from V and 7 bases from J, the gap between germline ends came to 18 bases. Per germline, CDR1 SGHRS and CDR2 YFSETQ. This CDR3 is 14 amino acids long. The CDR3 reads CASSPNGWELEQYF. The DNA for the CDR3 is TGCGCCAGCAGCCCGAATGGATGGGAGTTGGAGCAGTACTTC.

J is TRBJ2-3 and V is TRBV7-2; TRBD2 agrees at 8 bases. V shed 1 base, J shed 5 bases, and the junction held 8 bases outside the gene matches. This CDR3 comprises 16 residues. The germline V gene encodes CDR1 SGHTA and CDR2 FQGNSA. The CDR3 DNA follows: TGTGCCAGCAGCTTAGAGAGCGGGAGCGCCCAAGATACGCAGTATTTT. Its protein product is CASSLESGSAQDTQYF.

CDR3 residues: CASSYGAGTEAFF. CDR3 coding DNA: TGTGCCAGCAGTTACGGGGCGGGAACTGAAGCTTTCTTT. The gene calls are TRBV6-5 and TRBJ1-1, with D possibly matching TRBD1 (5 bases). The V gene's germline CDR1 is MNHEY and CDR2 SVGAGI. This CDR3 region has 13 residues. V lost 2 bases and J 5 bases, leaving 9 bases between the germline ends.

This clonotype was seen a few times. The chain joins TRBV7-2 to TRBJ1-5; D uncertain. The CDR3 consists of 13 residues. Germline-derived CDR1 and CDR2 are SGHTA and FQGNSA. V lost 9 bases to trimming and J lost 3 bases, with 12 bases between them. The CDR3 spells CASQSQPNQPQHF. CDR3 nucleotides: TGTGCCAGTCAGAGCCAGCCCAATCAGCCCCAGCATTTT. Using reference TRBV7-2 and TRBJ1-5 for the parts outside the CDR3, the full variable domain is GAGVSQSPSNKVTEKGKDVELRCDPISGHTALYWYRQSLGQGLEFLIYFQGNSAPDKSGLPSDRFSAERTGGSVSTLTIQRTQQEDSAVYLCASQSQPNQPQHFGDGTRLSIL.

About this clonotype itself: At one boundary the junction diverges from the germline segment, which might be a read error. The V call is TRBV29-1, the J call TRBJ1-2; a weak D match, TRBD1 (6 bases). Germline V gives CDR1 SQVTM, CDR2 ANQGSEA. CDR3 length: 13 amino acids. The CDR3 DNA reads TGCAGCGTGGAAGAACAGGGATACTATGGCTACACCTTC. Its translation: CSVEEQGYYGYTF.

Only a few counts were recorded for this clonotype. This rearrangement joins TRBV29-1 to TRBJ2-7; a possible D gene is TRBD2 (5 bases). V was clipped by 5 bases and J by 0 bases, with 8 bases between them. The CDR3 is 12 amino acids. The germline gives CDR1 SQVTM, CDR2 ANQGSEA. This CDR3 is CSVQSGSYEQYF. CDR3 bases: TGCAGCGTTCAGAGCGGCTCCTACGAGCAGTACTTC.

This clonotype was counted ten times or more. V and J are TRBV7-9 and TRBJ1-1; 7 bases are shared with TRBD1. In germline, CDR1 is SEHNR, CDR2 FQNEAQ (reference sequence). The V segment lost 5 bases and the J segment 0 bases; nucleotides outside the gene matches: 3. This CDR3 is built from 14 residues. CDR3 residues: CASSPGTVNTEAFF. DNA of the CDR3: TGTGCCAGCAGCCCCGGGACAGTGAACACTGAAGCTTTCTTT. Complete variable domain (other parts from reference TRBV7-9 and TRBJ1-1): DTGVSQNPRHKITKRGQNVTFRCDPISEHNRLYWYRQTLGQGPEFLTYFQNEAQLEKSRLLSDRFSAERPKGSFSTLEIQRTEQGDSAMYLCASSPGTVNTEAFFGQGTRLTVV.

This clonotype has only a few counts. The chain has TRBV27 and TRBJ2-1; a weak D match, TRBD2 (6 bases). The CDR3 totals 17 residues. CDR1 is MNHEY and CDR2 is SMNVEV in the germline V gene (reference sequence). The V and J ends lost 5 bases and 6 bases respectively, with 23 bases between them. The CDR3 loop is CASSNDYGEAGGNEQFF. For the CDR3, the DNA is TGTGCCAGCAGTAATGACTATGGGGAGGCCGGGGGCAATGAGCAGTTCTTC.

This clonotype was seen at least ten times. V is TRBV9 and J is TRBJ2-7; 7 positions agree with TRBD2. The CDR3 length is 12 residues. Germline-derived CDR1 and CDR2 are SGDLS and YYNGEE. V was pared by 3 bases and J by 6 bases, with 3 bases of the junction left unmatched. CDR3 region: CASSGRGSEQYF. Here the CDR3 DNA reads TGTGCCAGCAGCGGGCGGGGGTCCGAGCAGTACTTC.

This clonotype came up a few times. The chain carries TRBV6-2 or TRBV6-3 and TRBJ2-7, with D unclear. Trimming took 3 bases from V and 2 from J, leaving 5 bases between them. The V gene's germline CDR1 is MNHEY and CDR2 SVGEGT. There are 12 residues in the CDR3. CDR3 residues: CASSYFPYEQYF. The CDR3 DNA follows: TGTGCCAGCAGTTATTTCCCCTACGAGCAGTACTTC.

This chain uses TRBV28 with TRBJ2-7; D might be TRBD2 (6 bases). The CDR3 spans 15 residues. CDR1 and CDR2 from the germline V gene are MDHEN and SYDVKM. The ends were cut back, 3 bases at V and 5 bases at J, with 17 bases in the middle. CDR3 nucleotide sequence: TGTGCCAGCAGTTTTCGAGGACTAACCCATGACGAGCAGTACTTC. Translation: CASSFRGLTHDEQYF. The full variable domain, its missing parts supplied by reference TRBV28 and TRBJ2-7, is DVKVTQSSRYLVKRTGEKVFLECVQDMDHENMFWYRQDPGLGLRLIYFSYDVKMKEKGDIPEGYSVSREKKERFSLILESASTNQTSMYLCASSFRGLTHDEQYFGPGTRLTVT.

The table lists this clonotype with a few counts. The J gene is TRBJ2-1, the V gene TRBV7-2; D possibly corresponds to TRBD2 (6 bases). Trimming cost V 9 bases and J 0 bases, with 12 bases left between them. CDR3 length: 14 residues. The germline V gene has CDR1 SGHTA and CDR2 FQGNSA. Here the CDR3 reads CASLRESSYNEQFF. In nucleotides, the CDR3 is TGTGCCAGTTTACGGGAGAGCTCCTACAATGAGCAGTTCTTC.

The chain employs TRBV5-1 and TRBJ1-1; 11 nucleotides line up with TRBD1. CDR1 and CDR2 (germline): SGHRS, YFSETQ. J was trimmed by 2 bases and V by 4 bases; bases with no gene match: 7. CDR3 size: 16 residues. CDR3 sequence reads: CASSIGQGAFNTEAFF. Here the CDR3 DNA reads TGCGCCAGCAGCATCGGACAGGGGGCTTTCAACACTGAAGCTTTCTTT.

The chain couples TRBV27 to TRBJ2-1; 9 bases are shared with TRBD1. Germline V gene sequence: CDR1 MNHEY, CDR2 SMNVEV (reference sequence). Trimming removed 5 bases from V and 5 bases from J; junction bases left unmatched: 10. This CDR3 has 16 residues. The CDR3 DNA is TGTGCCAGCAGTCAACCGTCCGGGACAGGGAACAATGAGCAGTTCTTC. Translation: CASSQPSGTGNNEQFF.

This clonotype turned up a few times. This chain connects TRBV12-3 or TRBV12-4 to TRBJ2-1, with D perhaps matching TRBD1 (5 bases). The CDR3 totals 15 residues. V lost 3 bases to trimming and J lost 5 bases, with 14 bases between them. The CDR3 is CASSLGQAPNNEQFF. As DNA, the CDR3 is TGTGCCAGCAGTTTGGGGCAGGCTCCCAACAATGAGCAGTTCTTC.

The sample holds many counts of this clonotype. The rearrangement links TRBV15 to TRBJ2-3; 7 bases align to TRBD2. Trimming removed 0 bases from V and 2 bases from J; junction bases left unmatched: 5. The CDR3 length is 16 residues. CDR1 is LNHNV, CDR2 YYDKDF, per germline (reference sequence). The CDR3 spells CATSRDLGLLTDTQYF. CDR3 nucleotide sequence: TGTGCCACCAGCAGAGATCTGGGACTACTCACAGATACGCAGTATTTT.

The CDR3 DNA reads TGTGCCAGCACGGGTTTAAGCGGGAGTGGCGAGCAGTACTTC. This codes for CASTGLSGSGEQYF. This rearrangement joins TRBV2 to TRBJ2-7, with TRBD2 matching 8 bases. The length of the CDR3 is 14 residues. CDR1 is SNHLY, CDR2 FYNNEI, per germline. The trim removed 7 bases at V and 6 bases at J, leaving 11 bases unmatched.

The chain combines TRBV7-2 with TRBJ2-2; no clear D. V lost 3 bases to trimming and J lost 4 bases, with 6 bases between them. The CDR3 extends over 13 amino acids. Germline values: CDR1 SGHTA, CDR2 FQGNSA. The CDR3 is CASSFLITGELFF. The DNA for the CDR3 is TGTGCCAGCAGCTTTTTGATCACCGGGGAGCTGTTTTTT.

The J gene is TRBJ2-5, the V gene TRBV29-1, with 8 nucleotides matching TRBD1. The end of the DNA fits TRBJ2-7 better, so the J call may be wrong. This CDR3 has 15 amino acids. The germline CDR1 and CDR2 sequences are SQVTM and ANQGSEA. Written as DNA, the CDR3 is TGCAGCGTTCTCGGACCCGGGACAGGTACCTACGAGCAGTACTTC. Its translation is CSVLGPGTGTYEQYF.

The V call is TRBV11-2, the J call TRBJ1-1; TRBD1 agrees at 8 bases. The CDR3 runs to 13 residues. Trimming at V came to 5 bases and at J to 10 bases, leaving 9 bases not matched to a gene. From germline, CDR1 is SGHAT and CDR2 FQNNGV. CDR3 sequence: CASSPGTGAGAFF. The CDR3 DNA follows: TGTGCCAGCAGCCCCGGGACAGGCGCCGGAGCTTTCTTT.